This passage covers 25 T cell receptor beta chains from one sample sequenced in a study of OX40 agonist ivuxolimab in advanced cancers. The data were produced by immunoSEQ multiplex PCR, yet TCRdb's version contains in-frame clones alone and is incomplete. The repertoire holds about 45,000 clones, with around 90% as singletons. The source material was CD4+ or CD8+ T cells sorted from blood, sampled in a trial of the OX40 agonist ivuxolimab. Source of these receptors: an adult with an advanced solid tumor such as melanoma, head and neck, liver or kidney cancer.

The CDR3 nucleotides are TGTGCCAGTAGCTTTAGCACAGATACGCAGTATTTT. It is translated as CASSFSTDTQYF. The V gene is TRBV19, the J gene TRBJ2-3, with D unclear. CDR1 and CDR2 from the germline V gene are LNHDA and SQIVND (reference sequence). The CDR3 covers 12 residues. V lost 6 bases, J lost 0 bases, and 4 bases lay in between.

The V call is TRBV6-5, the J call TRBJ2-1; no reliable D call. There are 11 residues in the CDR3. Trimming removed 4 bases at V and 6 bases at J, with 4 bases between. Germline V gene sequence: CDR1 MNHEY, CDR2 SVGAGI. The CDR3 protein is CASSWGNEQFF. DNA for the CDR3: TGTGCCAGCAGTTGGGGCAATGAGCAGTTCTTC.

The chain is built from TRBV27 and TRBJ1-4; D is uncertain. Trimming shortened V by 5 bases and J by 6 bases, and 13 bases separated the two germline ends. The V gene's germline CDR1 is MNHEY and CDR2 SMNVEV (reference sequence). The CDR3 is 14 residues long. The CDR3 protein is CASSPTRMDEKLFF. CDR3 DNA: TGTGCCAGCAGTCCAACCCGGATGGATGAAAAACTGTTTTTT.

The V gene is TRBV7-9, the J gene TRBJ2-1, with D tentatively TRBD1 or TRBD2 (5 bases each). CDR1 and CDR2 (germline): SEHNR, FQNEAQ (reference sequence). The CDR3 sequence is 13 residues long. CDR3 DNA sequence: TGTGCAGGAGAGGGACCACCTTACAATGAGCAGTTCTTC. Its protein product is CAGEGPPYNEQFF.

In nucleotides, the CDR3 is TGTGCCAGCTCCCCGACAGGGTTTACAGATACGCAGTATTTT. This codes for CASSPTGFTDTQYF. The genes are TRBV18 and TRBJ2-3; 7 nucleotides agree with TRBD1. Losses at the gene ends were 6 bases for V and 3 bases for J; bases not matched to a gene: 6. Per germline, CDR1 KGHSH and CDR2 LQKENI. This CDR3 is built from 14 residues. Full variable domain (outside the CDR3, taken from reference TRBV18 and TRBJ2-3): NAGVMQNPRHLVRRRGQEARLRCSPMKGHSHVYWYRQLPEEGLKFMVYLQKENIIDESGMPKERFSAEFPKEGPSILRIQQVVRGDSAAYFCASSPTGFTDTQYFGPGTRLTVL.

CDR3 protein: CASSLSPSGEETQYF. The CDR3 region has the DNA TGTGCCAGCAGCTTAAGTCCTAGCGGTGAGGAGACCCAGTACTTC. The chain has TRBV7-3 and TRBJ2-5; 7 bases line up with TRBD2. This CDR3 contains 15 residues. Trimming removed 1 base from V and 5 bases from J; junction bases left unmatched: 7. CDR1 SGHTA and CDR2 FQGTGA come from the germline V gene.

This rearrangement joins TRBV2 to TRBJ2-5, with TRBD1 matching over 11 bases. Germline V gene lookup returns CDR1 SNHLY and CDR2 FYNNEI. Losses at the gene ends were 8 bases for V and 3 bases for J; bases not matched to a gene: 8. The length of the CDR3 is 15 residues. This CDR3 is CASLWPGQGEETQYF. The CDR3 nucleotides are TGTGCCAGCCTATGGCCGGGACAGGGGGAAGAGACCCAGTACTTC.

This sequence joins TRBV27 and TRBJ2-3; 8 bases map to TRBD1. The J segment lost 0 bases and the V segment lost 3 bases, leaving 2 bases of the junction unmatched. Germline values: CDR1 MNHEY, CDR2 SMNVEV (reference sequence). CDR3 size: 15 residues. The CDR3 is CASSLTGASTDTQYF. The CDR3 DNA sequence: TGTGCCAGCAGTTTGACAGGGGCTAGCACAGATACGCAGTATTTT.

The gene calls are TRBV6-6 and TRBJ2-3; 11 bases agree with TRBD2. The CDR3 spans 16 residues. Trimming at V came to 6 bases and at J to 2 bases, leaving 7 bases not matched to a gene. Germline V gene sequence: CDR1 MNHNY, CDR2 SVGAGI (reference sequence). This CDR3 reads CASRLAGVLTTDTQYF. CDR3 in DNA: TGTGCCAGCAGACTAGCGGGAGTCCTCACCACAGATACGCAGTATTTT.

This chain connects TRBV28 to TRBJ2-7; unclear D gene. Germline loops: CDR1 MDHEN, CDR2 SYDVKM. CDR3 length equals 11 residues. The V and J ends lost 7 bases and 3 bases respectively, with 7 bases between them. The CDR3 is CASMQFYEQYF. In DNA, the CDR3 is TGTGCCAGCATGCAGTTCTACGAGCAGTACTTC.

Regarding this clone: Germline is not matched at one junction end, which may reflect a read error. J is TRBJ2-2 and V is TRBV7-6; possible D gene TRBD1, 6 bases. Germline assignment: CDR1 SGHVS and CDR2 FNYEAQ. CDR3 length: 14 residues. The CDR3 protein is CASSLAWGPGELFF. The CDR3 region has the DNA TGTGCCAGCAGCCTAGCTTGGGGGCCCGGGGAGCTGTTTTTT.

This clone appeared once. The chain carries TRBV15 and TRBJ2-1, with TRBD2 identical over 11 bases. CDR3 length equals 15 residues. V shed 3 bases and J 5 bases; nucleotides not matched to a gene: 3. CDR1 and CDR2 (germline): LNHNV, YYDKDF (reference sequence). The CDR3 sequence: CATSRTSGANNEQFF. The DNA for the CDR3 is TGTGCCACCAGCAGGACTAGCGGGGCCAACAATGAGCAGTTCTTC.

The V gene is TRBV30, the J gene TRBJ2-1, with D possibly TRBD2 on 6 matching bases. CDR1 GTSNPN and CDR2 SVGIG come from the germline V gene (reference sequence). The V end was cut by 1 base, the J end by 1 base, with 11 bases between. This CDR3 is 15 amino acids long. The DNA of the CDR3 is TGTGCCTGGAGTGCCCGGGAGAAGTCCTACAATGAGCAGTTCTTC. Translation: CAWSAREKSYNEQFF.

The chain recombines TRBV30 with TRBJ1-1; no clear D. Germline V gene sequence: CDR1 GTSNPN, CDR2 SVGIG (reference sequence). The V end was cut by 2 bases, the J end by 2 bases, with 6 bases between. CDR3 size: 12 residues. The CDR3 loop reads CAWSPINTEAFF. In DNA form, the CDR3 reads TGTGCCTGGAGTCCCATTAACACTGAAGCTTTCTTT.

The rearrangement uses TRBV5-1 and TRBJ2-1; D is uncertain. Trimming removed 2 bases at V and 4 bases at J, with 7 bases between. The CDR3 covers 13 residues. Germline V CDR1 and CDR2: SGHRS, YFSETQ. CDR3 region: CASSLEPYNEQFF. Here the CDR3 DNA reads TGCGCCAGCAGCTTAGAACCTTACAATGAGCAGTTCTTC.

This chain uses TRBV28 with TRBJ2-2; the D gene is possibly TRBD2 (6 bases). The CDR3 sequence is 14 residues long. Per germline, CDR1 MDHEN and CDR2 SYDVKM. V lost 10 bases to trimming and J lost 3 bases, with 15 bases between them. The CDR3 nucleotides are TGTGCCAACCGGGAGAGACGATACACCGGGGAGCTGTTTTTT. This gives the protein CANRERRYTGELFF.

This clone has a single count. The genes are TRBV5-5 and TRBJ1-5; D ambiguous. The V end lost 2 bases, the J end lost 0 bases, and 6 bases lay between the germline ends. Germline V lookup: CDR1 SGHKS, CDR2 YYEKEE (reference sequence). The CDR3 totals 14 residues. The CDR3 is CASSFWNSNQPQHF. The CDR3 DNA follows: TGTGCCAGCAGCTTCTGGAATAGCAATCAGCCCCAGCATTTT. The variable domain in full, with the rest retrieved from reference TRBV5-5 and TRBJ1-5, is DAGVTQSPTHLIKTRGQQVTLRCSPISGHKSVSWYQQVLGQGPQFIFQYYEKEERGRGNFPDRFSARQFPNYSSELNVNALLLGDSALYLCASSFWNSNQPQHFGDGTRLSIL.

The chain recombines TRBV25-1 with TRBJ1-5; D is ambiguous. From germline, CDR1 is MGHDK and CDR2 SYGVNS. Deletions cut 4 bases from V and 4 bases from J, with 8 bases between. The CDR3 has 13 residues. CDR3 in amino acids: CASSGSFNQPQHF. CDR3 nucleotides: TGTGCCAGCAGTGGCAGTTTTAATCAGCCCCAGCATTTT.

This sequence joins TRBV5-1 and TRBJ2-1; maybe TRBD2 (5 bases). The V and J ends lost 2 bases and 7 bases respectively, with 19 bases between them. The CDR3 covers 16 residues. Germline CDR1 and CDR2: SGHRS and YFSETQ. The CDR3 region has the DNA TGCGCCAGCAGCTTAGACTACCCTACTCCAGGTAATGAGCAGTTCTTC. Translated, it gives CASSLDYPTPGNEQFF.

This clone was found a few times. This sequence joins TRBV28 and TRBJ2-5, with D perhaps being TRBD1 or TRBD2 (5 bases each). Between the trimmed V and J ends, which lost 1 base and 4 bases, there was a span of 7 bases. The germline gives CDR1 MDHEN, CDR2 SYDVKM. The CDR3 has 13 amino acids. The CDR3 loop is CASSLFGGETQYF. In DNA form, the CDR3 reads TGTGCCAGCAGTTTATTTGGGGGAGAGACCCAGTACTTC.

V is TRBV11-2 and J is TRBJ2-7; no reliable D call. V was cut by 1 base and J by 0 bases, with 10 bases left in between. This CDR3 has 15 amino acids. Germline lookup yields CDR1 SGHAT and CDR2 FQNNGV. The CDR3 DNA follows: TGTGCCAGCAGCTTAGGGACGGCTAGCTCCTACGAGCAGTACTTC. It codes for CASSLGTASSYEQYF.

The gene calls are TRBV28 and TRBJ1-5; tentatively, D is TRBD1 (5 bases). V dropped 2 bases and J dropped 7 bases, with 21 bases sitting between them. This CDR3 contains 17 residues. Germline CDR1 reads MDHEN; CDR2 reads SYDVKM. This CDR3 reads CASSLTASGEGRQPQHF. In DNA form, the CDR3 reads TGTGCCAGCAGTTTAACGGCTTCGGGGGAGGGGAGGCAGCCCCAGCATTTT.

The chain couples TRBV4-1 to TRBJ2-7; D is perhaps TRBD1 (5 bases). The ends were cut back, 3 bases at V and 2 bases at J, with 11 bases in the middle. The CDR3 loop spans 14 amino acids. Germline V lookup: CDR1 MGHRA, CDR2 YSYEKL. CDR3 sequence: CASSHLTATYEQYF. The DNA for the CDR3 is TGCGCCAGCAGCCACCTGACAGCTACCTACGAGCAGTACTTC.

This clone came up once. V and J are TRBV19 and TRBJ2-5, with 10 bases fitting TRBD2. This CDR3 contains 15 residues. Germline V gene data show CDR1 as LNHDA and CDR2 as SQIVND (reference sequence). V lost 5 bases, J lost 5 bases, and 8 bases stayed unmatched. The CDR3, as DNA: TGTGCCAGTAGTGCAGGACTAGCGGTTATGGAGACCCAGTACTTC. Translating it yields CASSAGLAVMETQYF. Based on the CDR3 plus reference TRBV19 and TRBJ2-5, the full variable domain is DGGITQSPKYLFRKEGQNVTLSCEQNLNHDAMYWYRQDPGQGLRLIYYSQIVNDFQKGDIAEGYSVSREKKESFPLTVTSAQKNPTAFYLCASSAGLAVMETQYFGPGTRLLVL.

This clone was seen more than once but under ten times. At the DNA level, this CDR3 is encoded by other sequences in the same sample as well. This sequence joins TRBV4-2 and TRBJ2-7; TRBD1 matches at 9 bases. V dropped 0 bases and J dropped 0; count of bases not matched to a gene: 3. Germline values: CDR1 LGHNA, CDR2 YNFKEQ. The CDR3 length is 16 residues. CDR3 in DNA: TGTGCCAGCAGCCAAGAAGGACAGGGGAGCTCCTACGAGCAGTACTTC. Amino acids: CASSQEGQGSSYEQYF.